The clone carrying this T cell receptor (beta chain) was picked up a small number of times. The germline V gene encodes CDR1 SGDLS and CDR2 YYNGEE. The CDR3 length is 15 residues. Deletions cut 0 bases from V and 0 bases from J, with 9 bases between. This sample stems from a study of blood T cell repertoires in COVID-19. Study as a whole: There were acute and convalescent COVID-19 samples, and they came from the United States, Italy and Spain. PBMCs, B-cell-depleted T cells, or T cells were the source of the cDNA or gDNA that made up the material.

Source study methods: Reference gene primer amplification gave nucleated cell count estimates. This table comes from immunoSEQ multiplex PCR, and its TCRdb copy is limited to in-frame clones, with some not included. That table furnishes V, J and clone size, whereas the DNA furnished D and trimming. The table has some 300,000 clones, around 84% seen once. This sequence originates from a man in his 70s with acute or convalescent COVID-19. The rearrangement joins TRBV9 to TRBJ1-2; D is unresolved. The sequencing sample was made of peripheral blood. CDR3 in amino acids: CASSVGPGPNYGYTF. CDR3 nucleotide sequence: TGTGCCAGCAGCGTAGGTCCAGGCCCTAACTATGGCTACACCTTC.